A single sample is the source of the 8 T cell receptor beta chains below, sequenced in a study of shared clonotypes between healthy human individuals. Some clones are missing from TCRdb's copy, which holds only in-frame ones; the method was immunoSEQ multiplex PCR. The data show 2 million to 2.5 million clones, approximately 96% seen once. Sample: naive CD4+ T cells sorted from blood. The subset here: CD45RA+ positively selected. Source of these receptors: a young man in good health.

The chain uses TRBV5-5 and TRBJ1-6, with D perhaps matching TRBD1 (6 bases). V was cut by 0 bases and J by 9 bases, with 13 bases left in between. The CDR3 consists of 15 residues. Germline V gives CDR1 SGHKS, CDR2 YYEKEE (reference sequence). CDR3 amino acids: CASSLEGGTGSPLHF. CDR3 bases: TGTGCCAGCAGCTTGGAGGGGGGGACCGGTTCACCCCTCCACTTT. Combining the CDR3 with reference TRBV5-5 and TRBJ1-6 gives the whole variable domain DAGVTQSPTHLIKTRGQQVTLRCSPISGHKSVSWYQQVLGQGPQFIFQYYEKEERGRGNFPDRFSARQFPNYSSELNVNALLLGDSALYLCASSLEGGTGSPLHFGNGTRLTVT.

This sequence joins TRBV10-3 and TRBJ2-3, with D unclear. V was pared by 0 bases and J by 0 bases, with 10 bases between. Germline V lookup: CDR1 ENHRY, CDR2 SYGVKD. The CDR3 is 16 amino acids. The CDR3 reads CAISESYVGSTDTQYF. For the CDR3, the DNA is TGTGCCATCAGTGAGTCTTATGTGGGGAGCACAGATACGCAGTATTTT.

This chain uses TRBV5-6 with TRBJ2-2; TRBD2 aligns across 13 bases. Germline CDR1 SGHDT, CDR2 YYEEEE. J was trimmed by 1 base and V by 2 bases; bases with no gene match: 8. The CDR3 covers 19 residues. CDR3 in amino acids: CASSLGLAGAKKNTGELFF. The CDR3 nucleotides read TGTGCCAGCAGCTTAGGACTAGCGGGAGCAAAAAAGAACACCGGGGAGCTGTTTTTT. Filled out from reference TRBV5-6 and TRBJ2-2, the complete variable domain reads DAGVTQSPTHLIKTRGQQVTLRCSPKSGHDTVSWYQQALGQGPQFIFQYYEEEERQRGNFPDRFSGHQFPNYSSELNVNALLLGDSALYLCASSLGLAGAKKNTGELFFGEGSRLTVL.

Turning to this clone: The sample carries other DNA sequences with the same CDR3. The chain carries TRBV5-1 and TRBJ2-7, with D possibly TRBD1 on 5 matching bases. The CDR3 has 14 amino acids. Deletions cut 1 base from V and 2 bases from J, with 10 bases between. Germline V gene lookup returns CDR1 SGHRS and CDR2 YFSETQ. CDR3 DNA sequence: TGCGCCAGCAGCTTGTCTGGGGCCCCCTACGAGCAGTACTTC. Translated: CASSLSGAPYEQYF.

CDR3 region: CASSAIPGQGFGAQHF. The DNA for the CDR3 is TGTGCCAGCAGTGCCATACCGGGACAGGGCTTCGGAGCCCAGCATTTT. The rearrangement joins TRBV6-1 to TRBJ1-5, with TRBD1 matching over 9 bases. J was trimmed by 11 bases and V by 4 bases; bases with no gene match: 15. Looked up from germline, CDR1 is MNHNS and CDR2 is SASEGT. The CDR3 is 16 residues long.

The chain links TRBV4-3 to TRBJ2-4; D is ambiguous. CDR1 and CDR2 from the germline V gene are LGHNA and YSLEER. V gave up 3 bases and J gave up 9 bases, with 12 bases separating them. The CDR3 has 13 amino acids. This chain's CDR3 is CASSQEQFRIQYF. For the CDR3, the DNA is TGCGCCAGCAGCCAGGAACAGTTCCGCATTCAGTACTTC.

The CDR3 sequence is CASSYTTGTSTDTQYF. CDR3 in DNA: TGTGCCAGCAGTTACACAACAGGGACGAGCACAGATACGCAGTATTTT. The chain links TRBV6-6 to TRBJ2-3; possible D gene TRBD1, 6 bases. The CDR3 loop spans 16 amino acids. Trimming pared 2 bases from V and 0 bases from J, leaving 12 bases between. Per the germline V gene, CDR1 is MNHNY and CDR2 is SVGAGI (reference sequence).

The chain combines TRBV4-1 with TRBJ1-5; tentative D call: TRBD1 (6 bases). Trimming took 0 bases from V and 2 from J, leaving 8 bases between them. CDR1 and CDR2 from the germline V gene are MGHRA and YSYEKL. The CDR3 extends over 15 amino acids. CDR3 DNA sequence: TGCGCCAGCAGCCAAGAGAACAGGGGCAATCAGCCCCAGCATTTT. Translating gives CASSQENRGNQPQHF.